Sequencing of this T cell receptor beta chain was carried out in a study of cytomegalovirus exposure and HLA in healthy donors. With respect to this clone: The target antigen is unknown.

TCRdb keeps only in-frame clones here, not all; method: immunoSEQ multiplex PCR. Found here are about 280,000 clones, 80% to 90% of them singletons; the top ten hold over 0.95%. Whole-study findings and limits: Later, an analysis found that TCR clusters from the first cohort tended to co-occur in the 90 to 150 validation repertoires.

V lost 7 bases, J lost 8 bases, and 6 bases stayed unmatched. This CDR3 has 11 amino acids. Germline V CDR1 and CDR2: SQVTM, ANQGSEA. The chain is built from TRBV29-1 and TRBJ1-2; the match to TRBD1 covers 8 bases. The clonotype comes from a woman aged 18-29 years in good health and CMV-seronegative. The specimen sequenced was PBMCs. The CDR3 reads CSERTGSGYTF. The CDR3 nucleotides are TGCAGCGAAAGGACAGGGAGCGGCTACACCTTC.